Sequencing of this T cell receptor beta chain was carried out in a study of beta chain features in type 1 diabetes (dated by TCRdb to 2017 to 2018). For context, the study as a whole: Patients and healthy donors did not differ in mean age, gender distribution, total cell number or subset yield. Across all samples, some 110,000,000 sorted cells were examined, and cell number per subset correlated strongly with RNA yield. The study compared the TCRB repertoires of sorted circulating CD4+ T cell subsets in recently diagnosed type 1 diabetes patients with those in matched healthy donors. Whereas all 30 or so donors provided naive and central memory subsets, regulatory and stem cell-like memory subsets were isolated from just 8 patients and roughly eight healthy donors.

This clone was recorded a few times. It has no known antigen specificity. Nothing much larger sits one base from this clone, and base qualities are not available. The paper's findings and limits, for the study overall: HLA sub-analyses involved small numbers of individuals, so any influence of HLA type on TCRB rearrangement remained unresolved. Naive, central memory and regulatory TCRB repertoires appeared to be more alike among patients than among healthy donors. PCR might favor shorter templates, but patient and control samples were amplified and corrected together, so any skew would affect both groups equally. At VDJ recombination sites, type 1 diabetes patients had fewer insertions and more deleted nucleotides, which implies abnormalities in thymic rearrangement. Because cDNA was sequenced instead of genomic DNA, activated cells with high expression could be over-represented, although the groups did not differ in activation or CD3 levels. Type 1 diabetes patients showed a moderate but significant shortening of TCRB CDR3 length in all four CD4+ subsets.

V loses 3 bases of germline sequence and J loses 4 bases, and the interval between the two ends is 13 bases. The cysteine opens and the phenylalanine closes a CDR3 of 14 amino acids. Only the CDR3 portion is preserved as DNA: 42 bases, with reading frame beginning at the first base. From the germline V gene (reference sequence), CDR1 is SGHNT and CDR2 is YYREEE. The entire amount of isolated RNA was reverse transcribed using the High Capacity cDNA Reverse Transcription Kit, so the sequenced TCRB transcripts were expressed ones. Deep immunoSEQ sequencing was applied to naive, central memory and regulatory T cell samples, giving an average of approximately 4 million total reads per sample. After sorted cells were lysed in RLT buffer, RNA was extracted with DNase-treated RNeasy Micro or Mini kits, with the choice depending on cell number. To prevent cross-contamination, every cell subset was processed on its own, while patient and healthy donor samples were processed together. The immunoSEQ multiplex PCR was used to amplify TCRB sequences from cDNA, generating 87-bp fragments that spanned the CDR3 region. Sequencing of the amplicons was done on the Illumina HiSeq platform. The study's processing was this. PCR bias was corrected computationally using synthetic template baselines, and reads within Hamming distance 2 were collapsed, with unmergeable singletons discarded. Reads were aligned to IMGT to assign V, D and J genes, CDR3 length, and insertions or deletions at six rearrangement sites. Within each subset, clonotype counts were normalized to the number of sorted cells before true diversity and Gini coefficients were calculated with the tcR R package. Repertoire sharing was quantified using the overlap coefficient calculated on TCRB nucleotide sequences. TCRdb took this table from immuneACCESS and kept in-frame rearrangements with V and J called. Such tables lack part of the clones; where checked against another copy, unresolved V genes explain under half of the gap, and the rest is unexplained. Clone size and V and J calls were adopted from that table, with D and trimming inferred from the DNA. The sample yields roughly 160,000 clones; 7.8% were counted once. Approximately 0.85% of the sample is in the top ten clones.

Each donor gave one peripheral blood draw, averaging approximately 120 mL, which was collected into heparinised tubes. Naive, central memory, regulatory and stem cell-like memory CD4+ T cells were sorted on a BD FACSAria II using a panel including CD45RO, CCR7, CD25, CD127, CD95 and CD27. Purity was above 95% for every sorted population. PBMCs were isolated right away by Lymphoprep density gradient centrifugation and were stained directly, without culture. Samples were stained and sorted in pairs, with one healthy donor and one patient per experiment, so that batch effects were minimized. The TCR sequence derives from a middle-aged woman with type 1 diabetes. Input material: central memory CD4+ T cells from blood. The chain couples TRBV5-4 to TRBJ2-5; a tentative D call is TRBD2 (8 bases match). The CDR3 region reads CASSSGGGTETQYF. The nucleotides are TGTGCCAGCAGCTCGGGAGGGGGCACAGAGACCCAGTACTTC.